This record looks at one TCR beta chain sequence and its context. The CDR3 totals 17 residues. CDR1 and CDR2 (germline): SEHNR, FQNEAQ (reference sequence). Deletions cut 4 bases from V and 2 bases from J, with 17 bases between. The data are from a study of memory CD8 T cells in hepatitis C reinfection. Across the whole study: Reinfection meant HCV RNA positivity after two negatives ≥60 days apart.

The table came from immunoSEQ multiplex PCR; TCRdb's copy has only in-frame clones and leaves some out. The sample carries about 45,000 clones, approximately 88% recorded once. Time point indicated: peak reinfection, 3 to 8 weeks after reinfection detection. TCR sequencing was done directly ex vivo on sorted cells, without expansion in vitro. Donors came from people who inject drugs enrolled in HEPCO, Canada. What was sequenced was naive CD8+ T cells sorted from blood. This TCR was sampled from a man aged 18 to 35 with hepatitis C virus infection. This sequence joins TRBV7-9 and TRBJ1-4; D may be TRBD1 (6 bases). The CDR3 reads CASSSTERGSTNEKLFF. In DNA form, the CDR3 reads TGTGCCAGCAGCTCAACCGAGAGGGGGTCGACTAATGAAAAACTGTTTTTT.